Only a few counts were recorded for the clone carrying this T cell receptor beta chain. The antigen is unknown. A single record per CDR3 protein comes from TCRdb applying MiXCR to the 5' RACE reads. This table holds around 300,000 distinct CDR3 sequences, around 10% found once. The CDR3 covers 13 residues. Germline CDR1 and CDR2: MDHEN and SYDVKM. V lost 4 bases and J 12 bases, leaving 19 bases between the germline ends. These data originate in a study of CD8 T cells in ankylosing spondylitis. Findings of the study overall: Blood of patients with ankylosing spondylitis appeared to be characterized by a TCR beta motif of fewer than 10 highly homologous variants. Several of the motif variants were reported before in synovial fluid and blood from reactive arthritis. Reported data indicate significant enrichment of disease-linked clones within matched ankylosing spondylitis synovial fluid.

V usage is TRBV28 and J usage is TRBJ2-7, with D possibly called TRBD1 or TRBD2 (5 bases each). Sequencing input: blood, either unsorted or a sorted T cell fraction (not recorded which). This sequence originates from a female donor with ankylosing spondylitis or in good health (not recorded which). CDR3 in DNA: TGTGCCAGCAGTTCCGGACCCGGGGCTACGTTGTACTTC. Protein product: CASSSGPGATLYF. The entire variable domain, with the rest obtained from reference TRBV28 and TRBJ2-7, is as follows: DVKVTQSSRYLVKRTGEKVFLECVQDMDHENMFWYRQDPGLGLRLIYFSYDVKMKEKGDIPEGYSVSREKKERFSLILESASTNQTSMYLCASSSGPGATLYFGPGTRLTVT.